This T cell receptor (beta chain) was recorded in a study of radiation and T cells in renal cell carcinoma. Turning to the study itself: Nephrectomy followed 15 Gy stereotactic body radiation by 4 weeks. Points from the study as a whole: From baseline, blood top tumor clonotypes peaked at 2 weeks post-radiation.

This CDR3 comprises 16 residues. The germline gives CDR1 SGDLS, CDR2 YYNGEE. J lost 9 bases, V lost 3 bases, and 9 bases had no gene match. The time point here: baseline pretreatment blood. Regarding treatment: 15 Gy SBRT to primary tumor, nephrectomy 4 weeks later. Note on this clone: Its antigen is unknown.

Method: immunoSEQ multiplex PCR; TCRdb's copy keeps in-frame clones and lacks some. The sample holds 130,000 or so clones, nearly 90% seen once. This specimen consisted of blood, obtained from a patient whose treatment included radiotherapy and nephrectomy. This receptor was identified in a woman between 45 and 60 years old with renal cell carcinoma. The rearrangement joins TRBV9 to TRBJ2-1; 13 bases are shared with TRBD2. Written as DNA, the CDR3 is TGTGCCAGCAGCGCCAGGACTAGCGGGGGCCCCAGTGAGCAGTTCTTC. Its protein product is CASSARTSGGPSEQFF.